This entry features one T cell receptor (beta chain) sequence. Its antigen is not known. TCRdb ran MiXCR on the RT-PCR reads and lists one entry per CDR3 protein. The table records 500,000 to 750,000 distinct CDR3 sequences, about 15% of them present only once. This specimen comes from a study of response to subunit inactivated influenza vaccine. This CDR3 is 18 amino acids long. Looked up from germline, CDR1 is SGHAT and CDR2 is FQNNGV. J was trimmed by 4 bases and V by 4 bases; bases with no gene match: 14. Overall study results and limits: Only a handful of new T cells, the authors suggested, are recruited with each seasonal influenza vaccination.

The chain uses TRBV11-2 and TRBJ2-3; 10 nucleotides line up with TRBD2. This clonotype originated in a man aged 45-65 years who received an inactivated influenza vaccine. The sample was PBMCs from blood, taken about 11 days after vaccination. The CDR3 nucleotides read TGTGCCAGCAGCTCCCGGACTAGCGGCTGGGGTTCCGCAGATACGCAGTATTTT. Protein: CASSSRTSGWGSADTQYF.